The 13 T cell receptor beta chains listed next were all sequenced from one sample in a study of Ad26.COV2.S vaccination and SARS-CoV-2 variants. Measured with immunoSEQ multiplex PCR; TCRdb has only the in-frame clones, and not every one. The data hold 350,000 to 450,000 clones, with 92% observed a single time. The sequencing here drew on peripheral blood, taken after recovery from COVID-19. The receptors derive from a human donor who had recovered from COVID-19.

V and J are TRBV5-1 and TRBJ1-1; no clear D. The CDR3 extends over 15 amino acids. V dropped 0 bases and J dropped 4 bases, with 13 bases sitting between them. Germline V CDR1 and CDR2: SGHRS, YFSETQ. In DNA form, the CDR3 reads TGCGCCAGCAGCTTGGAATCTGGGAAGGGCACTGAAGCTTTCTTT. Encoded protein: CASSLESGKGTEAFF.

The chain combines TRBV7-2 with TRBJ1-1, with D tentatively TRBD1 (6 bases). Trimming cost V 6 bases and J 4 bases, with 12 bases left between them. CDR3 length: 13 residues. CDR1 is SGHTA and CDR2 is FQGNSA in the germline V gene. CDR3 coding DNA: TGTGCCAGCAGGCTAACAGGGACCACTGAAGCTTTCTTT. Translating it yields CASRLTGTTEAFF.

This chain connects TRBV5-4 to TRBJ2-1; 14 bases are shared with TRBD2. This CDR3 region has 17 residues. The junction had 7 bases not matched to a gene; V was cut back by 4 bases and J by 4 bases. Germline CDR1 and CDR2: SGHNT and YYREEE (reference sequence). The CDR3 loop is CASSRSGLAGAYNEQFF. The CDR3, as DNA: TGTGCCAGCAGCCGGTCGGGACTAGCGGGGGCATACAATGAGCAGTTCTTC. The whole variable domain, filled in from reference TRBV5-4 and TRBJ2-1, reads ETGVTQSPTHLIKTRGQQVTLRCSSQSGHNTVSWYQQALGQGPQFIFQYYREEENGRGNFPPRFSGLQFPNYSSELNVNALELDDSALYLCASSRSGLAGAYNEQFFGPGTRLTVL.

The rearrangement joins TRBV20-1 to TRBJ1-1; D ambiguous. V lost 1 base and J lost 1, with 1 base in between. CDR1 is DFQATT and CDR2 is SNEGSKA in the germline V gene (reference sequence). The CDR3 is made up of 11 amino acids. The CDR3 sequence is CSARGNTEAFF. The CDR3 DNA follows: TGCAGTGCTAGAGGGAACACTGAAGCTTTCTTT.

The genes are TRBV9 and TRBJ2-2; TRBD1 agrees at 8 bases. Germline CDR1 and CDR2: SGDLS and YYNGEE. Trimming cost V 4 bases and J 0 bases; bases outside gene matches: 5. The CDR3 sequence is 16 residues long. As DNA, the CDR3 is TGTGCCAGCAGCCCAACGACAGGGGCGAACACCGGGGAGCTGTTTTTT. Translation gives CASSPTTGANTGELFF.

This clone was counted between two and nine times. The V call is TRBV7-9, the J call TRBJ1-5, with 7 nucleotides matching TRBD1. The CDR3 sequence is 16 residues long. CDR1 is SEHNR and CDR2 is FQNEAQ in the germline V gene (reference sequence). V trimming: 1 base; J trimming: 2 bases; junction bases outside the gene matches: 5. CDR3 nucleotides: TGTGCCAGCAGCTTAGGAGGGGGCGGTGGCAATCAGCCCCAGCATTTT. Protein: CASSLGGGGGNQPQHF.

The J gene is TRBJ1-2, the V gene TRBV5-1, with TRBD1 identical over 7 bases. Germline values: CDR1 SGHRS, CDR2 YFSETQ. With 4 bases clipped from V and 4 bases from J, the junction kept 13 bases outside the gene matches. CDR3 length equals 16 residues. The CDR3 DNA reads as TGCGCCAGCAGCCCCGTTCGGACCGACAGGGCCTATGGCTACACCTTC. Encoded protein: CASSPVRTDRAYGYTF.

There are a few counts of this clone. The chain employs TRBV2 and TRBJ2-3; possible D gene TRBD1, 6 bases. From germline, CDR1 is SNHLY and CDR2 FYNNEI. The ends were cut back, 1 base at V and 5 bases at J, with 16 bases in the middle. This CDR3 comprises 16 residues. The CDR3 DNA reads as TGTGCCAGCAGTGAAGAGGCAGGCCTCAGGGGAGATACGCAGTATTTT. This encodes CASSEEAGLRGDTQYF. Full variable domain (outside the CDR3, taken from reference TRBV2 and TRBJ2-3): EPEVTQTPSHQVTQMGQEVILRCVPISNHLYFYWYRQILGQKVEFLVSFYNNEISEKSEIFDDQFSVERPDGSNFTLKIRSTKLEDSAMYFCASSEEAGLRGDTQYFGPGTRLTVL.

The sample holds a few counts of this clone. The J gene is TRBJ2-7, the V gene TRBV7-8; maybe TRBD2 (5 bases). The CDR3 runs 15 residues. The V gene lost 1 base and the J gene lost 3 bases, with 13 bases spanning the gap. Per the germline V gene, CDR1 is SGHVS and CDR2 is FQNEAQ. The CDR3 DNA reads TGTGCCAGCAGCTTAGAGGTAGGAGGCAGCTACGAGCAGTACTTC. Translated: CASSLEVGGSYEQYF.

The rearrangement uses TRBV20-1 and TRBJ1-5; 9 positions agree with TRBD1. The CDR3 is made up of 15 amino acids. V lost 3 bases to trimming and J lost 8 bases; unmatched junction nucleotides: 11. The germline CDR1 and CDR2 sequences are DFQATT and SNEGSKA (reference sequence). DNA of the CDR3: TGCAGTGCTAGTTCTACGGCCGGGACAGGGAAGCCCCAGCATTTT. Translated: CSASSTAGTGKPQHF.

This clone has a handful of counts. The CDR3 region has the DNA TGTGCCAGCAGCTTAGGGGCAGGGGGCTTCAATCAGCCCCAGCATTTT. It codes for CASSLGAGGFNQPQHF. The V and J genes are TRBV7-2 and TRBJ1-5; 8 bases line up with TRBD1. The CDR3 spans 16 residues. The junction had 5 bases not matched to a gene; V was cut back by 1 base and J by 3 bases. CDR1 is SGHTA and CDR2 is FQGNSA in the germline V gene.

In its sample, this clone was seen once. J is TRBJ2-7 and V is TRBV27; no firm D call. This CDR3 is 13 amino acids long. From germline, CDR1 is MNHEY and CDR2 SMNVEV (reference sequence). V lost 3 bases, J lost 0 bases, and 6 bases lay in between. CDR3 protein: CASSFSVSYEQYF. CDR3 DNA: TGTGCCAGCAGTTTCTCTGTCTCCTACGAGCAGTACTTC.

This sequence joins TRBV18 and TRBJ1-5, with TRBD1 as a possible D gene (6 bases). CDR1 is KGHSH and CDR2 is LQKENI in the germline V gene. Trimming shortened V by 4 bases and J by 4 bases, and 26 bases separated the two germline ends. This CDR3 is built from 19 residues. The CDR3 sequence: CASSLFMSQGAGLNQPQHF. The CDR3 DNA follows: TGTGCCAGCTCACTGTTTATGTCACAGGGCGCCGGATTAAATCAGCCCCAGCATTTT.